This T cell receptor beta chain was obtained from a study of T cell changes during pregnancy in multiple sclerosis. Clones were read by immunoSEQ multiplex PCR, and TCRdb kept only the in-frame ones, dropping some. Of 90,000 to 120,000 clones in the sample, 85% to 95% are singletons; the top ten hold around 0.8%. This clone was seen a single time. The specimen was peripheral blood, collected in the third trimester of pregnancy. The source of this sequence is a female donor in good health, enrolled as a control in a pregnancy study.

In DNA, the CDR3 is TGTGCCAGCAGCCCCCGAGGTGATCCACCAAATGAAAAACTGTTTTTT. Protein: CASSPRGDPPNEKLFF. The V call is TRBV5-5, the J call TRBJ1-4; D not resolved. V lost 4 bases and J lost 5, with 18 bases in between. Germline V gene sequence: CDR1 SGHKS, CDR2 YYEKEE (reference sequence). CDR3 length equals 16 residues.